The 20 T cell receptor beta chains given below trace back to one sample, sequenced in a study of early T cells in non-severe SARS-CoV-2 infection. MiXCR, run by TCRdb on the 5' RACE reads, gives a single entry per CDR3 protein. This table has 50,000 to 70,000 distinct CDR3 sequences, roughly 10% appearing once. The sequencing sample was made of whole blood. These receptors originate from an adult who was a healthcare worker with PCR-confirmed SARS-CoV-2 infection or an uninfected control (not recorded which).

This clonotype has at least ten counts. V gene TRBV28 combines with J gene TRBJ2-7; D ambiguous. Trimming stripped 2 bases from V and 6 bases from J, with 5 bases between. CDR3 length equals 11 residues. Germline V gene data show CDR1 as MDHEN and CDR2 as SYDVKM. CDR3 nucleotide sequence: TGTGCCAGCAGTTTAACCCGCGAGCAGTACTTC. Protein sequence: CASSLTREQYF.

This clonotype was observed many times. V gene TRBV11-3 combines with J gene TRBJ2-1, with 8 bases that match TRBD2. V gave up 3 bases and J gave up 8 bases; unmatched junction bases: 6. The germline CDR1 and CDR2 sequences are SGHNT and YENEEA. CDR3 length: 14 residues. In nucleotides, the CDR3 is TGTGCCAGCAGCTTTCAAGCGGGAGAGGATGAGCAGTTCTTC. As protein: CASSFQAGEDEQFF. Complete variable domain (other parts from reference TRBV11-3 and TRBJ2-1): EAGVVQSPRYKIIEKKQPVAFWCNPISGHNTLYWYLQNLGQGPELLIRYENEEAVDDSQLPKDRFSAERLKGVDSTLKIQPAELGDSAVYLCASSFQAGEDEQFFGPGTRLTVL.

V is TRBV6-2 or TRBV6-3 and J is TRBJ1-2; D is uncertain. V was shortened by 6 bases and J by 4 bases, with 18 bases between the two germline ends. The CDR3 runs to 15 residues. Germline values: CDR1 MNHEY, CDR2 SVGEGT. CDR3 DNA: TGTGCCAGCAGCAAGGTGGGGATCGCCCTCTATGGCTACACCTTC. It codes for CASSKVGIALYGYTF.

The sample holds a few counts of this clonotype. This chain connects TRBV29-1 to TRBJ2-1; D might be TRBD1 or TRBD2, each matching 5 bases. With 4 bases removed from V and 8 bases from J, the gap between germline ends came to 24 bases. Germline-derived CDR1 and CDR2 are SQVTM and ANQGSEA. This CDR3 is built from 16 residues. The CDR3 nucleotides read TGCAGCGTTGTAACGGGCCTTGGGACGAGACGCGATGAGCAGTTCTTC. Amino acid sequence: CSVVTGLGTRRDEQFF.

At least ten counts were recorded for this clonotype. The rearrangement links TRBV20-1 to TRBJ2-7; the D gene is possibly TRBD2 (6 bases). Trimming took off 4 bases at V and 0 bases at J, with 16 bases between the two ends. This CDR3 region has 15 residues. Germline V gives CDR1 DFQATT, CDR2 SNEGSKA (reference sequence). The CDR3 DNA sequence: TGCAGTGCTACCCCCGGGACTGGGCTCTCCTACGAGCAGTACTTC. Translating gives CSATPGTGLSYEQYF.

This clonotype was counted only a few times. The CDR3 reads CASSLAGRRSSYNEQFF. In nucleotides, the CDR3 is TGTGCCAGCAGCTTAGCGGGACGGCGAAGCTCCTACAATGAGCAGTTCTTC. The chain has TRBV7-9 and TRBJ2-1; D is perhaps TRBD1 or TRBD2 (5 bases each). CDR1 is SEHNR, CDR2 FQNEAQ, per germline (reference sequence). V was trimmed by 0 bases and J by 0 bases, leaving 12 bases between them. The CDR3 is 17 residues long.

The chain joins TRBV12-3 or TRBV12-4 to TRBJ2-1, with 10 nucleotides matching TRBD1. Trimming at V came to 6 bases and at J to 7 bases, leaving 9 bases not matched to a gene. CDR3 size: 15 residues. CDR3 residues: CASSPGTGVVNEQFF. In nucleotides, the CDR3 is TGTGCCAGCAGCCCCGGGACAGGGGTGGTAAATGAGCAGTTCTTC.

The chain recombines TRBV7-2 with TRBJ2-5; unclear D gene. Germline V CDR1 and CDR2: SGHTA, FQGNSA. CDR3 size: 13 residues. Trimming removed 5 bases from V and 3 bases from J, with 10 bases in between. The DNA of the CDR3 is TGTGCCAGCAGCCTTTCTCGGAAAGAGACCCAGTACTTC. Protein: CASSLSRKETQYF.

A few counts support this clonotype. The chain combines TRBV4-3 with TRBJ2-2, with D perhaps matching TRBD1 or TRBD2 (5 bases each). The CDR3 is made up of 16 amino acids. Trimming removed 4 bases at V and 4 bases at J, with 16 bases between. Germline V CDR1 and CDR2: LGHNA, YSLEER. CDR3 DNA sequence: TGCGCCAGCAGCCGTCAGGTCGGGGCGGGCACCGGGGAGCTGTTTTTT. Translating it yields CASSRQVGAGTGELFF.

This clonotype was seen more than once but under ten times. The V gene is TRBV4-1, the J gene TRBJ1-1, with D unresolved. This CDR3 has 15 amino acids. Trimming shortened V by 8 bases and J by 10 bases, and 26 bases separated the two germline ends. Germline V lookup: CDR1 MGHRA, CDR2 YSYEKL. The CDR3 DNA reads TGCGCCAGCCAAGTTCGGGTAATCGGTTGGCGCGGAGCTTTCTTT. Residues: CASQVRVIGWRGAFF.

This clonotype has at least ten counts. V and J are TRBV11-3 and TRBJ2-1; TRBD2 matches 7 bases. V lost 5 bases to trimming and J lost 3 bases; unmatched junction nucleotides: 7. The CDR3 covers 15 residues. Germline CDR1 is SGHNT and CDR2 is YENEEA. The CDR3: CASSQGRESYNEQFF. CDR3 DNA sequence: TGTGCCAGCAGCCAAGGGCGGGAGAGCTACAATGAGCAGTTCTTC.

This clonotype has more than one count but fewer than ten. J is TRBJ2-7 and V is TRBV3-1; D perhaps matches TRBD2 (5 bases). CDR1 and CDR2 (germline): LGHDT, YNNKEL (reference sequence). CDR3 size: 15 residues. Between the trimmed V and J ends, which lost 2 bases and 3 bases, there was a span of 14 bases. The CDR3 reads CASSQSIGVFYEQYF. The CDR3 bases are TGTGCCAGCAGCCAAAGTATCGGGGTTTTCTACGAGCAGTACTTC.

The chain employs TRBV29-1 and TRBJ2-7; 7 bases map to TRBD1. Germline lookup yields CDR1 SQVTM and CDR2 ANQGSEA. The CDR3 extends over 12 amino acids. Trimming took 4 bases from V and 3 from J; bases not matched to a gene: 3. This chain's CDR3 is CSVGQGIYEQYF. The CDR3 DNA reads TGCAGCGTTGGACAGGGAATCTACGAGCAGTACTTC.

There are a few counts of this clonotype. The J gene is TRBJ2-7, the V gene TRBV20-1; 12 bases are shared with TRBD2. The CDR3 extends over 16 amino acids. V was clipped by 2 bases and J by 3 bases; unmatched bases: 8. Germline CDR1 is DFQATT and CDR2 is SNEGSKA (reference sequence). The CDR3 spells CSARLPGLAGLYEQYF. Here the CDR3 DNA reads TGCAGTGCTAGACTTCCGGGACTAGCGGGCCTCTACGAGCAGTACTTC.

The J gene is TRBJ2-1, the V gene TRBV7-9, with TRBD2 matching 8 bases. Looked up from germline, CDR1 is SEHNR and CDR2 is FQNEAQ (reference sequence). J was trimmed by 7 bases and V by 8 bases; bases with no gene match: 7. The CDR3 length is 13 residues. The CDR3 is CASLSGSWNEQFF. The CDR3 nucleotides read TGTGCCAGCTTGAGCGGGAGTTGGAATGAGCAGTTCTTC.

At least ten counts were recorded for this clonotype. The V gene is TRBV19, the J gene TRBJ2-2, with D perhaps matching TRBD1 (5 bases). Germline V gene data show CDR1 as LNHDA and CDR2 as SQIVND (reference sequence). The CDR3 length is 15 residues. Trimming removed 7 bases at V and 6 bases at J, with 18 bases between. The CDR3 reads CASTPKGRASGELFF. CDR3 sequence (DNA): TGTGCCAGTACCCCAAAAGGCAGGGCGTCCGGGGAGCTGTTTTTT.

This clonotype was detected many times. The chain links TRBV5-6 to TRBJ2-2, with D perhaps matching TRBD1 (5 bases). Trimming stripped 0 bases from V and 0 bases from J, with 9 bases between. Germline lookup yields CDR1 SGHDT and CDR2 YYEEEE. The CDR3 is 16 amino acids. In nucleotides, the CDR3 is TGTGCCAGCAGCTTGGAGCAGGGCGCGAACACCGGGGAGCTGTTTTTT. Translated: CASSLEQGANTGELFF.

This sequence joins TRBV9 and TRBJ2-3; 9 bases match TRBD2. The CDR3 length is 16 residues. Germline lookup yields CDR1 SGDLS and CDR2 YYNGEE. The V gene end was trimmed by 4 bases and the J gene end by 0 bases; junction bases not matched to a gene: 6. DNA for the CDR3: TGTGCCAGCAGCACCCCTAGCGGGGTTAGCACAGATACGCAGTATTTT. It yields the protein CASSTPSGVSTDTQYF.

Regarding this clonotype: A clone one base away is much larger, so this may be a read error. The chain has TRBV9 and TRBJ2-5; TRBD2 aligns across 9 bases. Per germline, CDR1 SGDLS and CDR2 YYNGEE. Losses at the gene ends were 0 bases for V and 7 bases for J; bases not matched to a gene: 13. CDR3 length: 17 amino acids. In nucleotides, the CDR3 is TGTGCCAGCAGCGTAGAATGGGTTAGCGGGAGCCCAGGGACCCAGTACTTC. Encoded protein: CASSVEWVSGSPGTQYF.

This clonotype has only a few counts. This chain uses TRBV5-1 with TRBJ2-4; D is ambiguous. In germline, CDR1 is SGHRS, CDR2 YFSETQ. The CDR3 has 15 amino acids. Trimming cost V 1 base and J 6 bases, with 14 bases left between them. The DNA for the CDR3 is TGCGCCAGCAGCTTGTCGGGCCAACTCGGAAACATTCAGTACTTC. Its protein product is CASSLSGQLGNIQYF.